The 27 T cell receptor beta chains below all came from one sample that was sequenced in a study of CDR3 diversity in severe acne. One entry per CDR3 protein, called by TCRdb with MiXCR from the PCR reads. This table has some 90,000 distinct CDR3 sequences, approximately 52% appearing once. The sample consisted of blood. The origin of the receptors is a male donor in good health, serving as a control.

The V gene is TRBV7-9, the J gene TRBJ1-2; 7 positions agree with TRBD1. Germline CDR1 and CDR2: SEHNR and FQNEAQ (reference sequence). This CDR3 is 15 amino acids long. With V trimmed by 6 bases and J by 4 bases, 11 bases remained unmatched. Here the CDR3 reads CASSSGGTASYGYTF. The CDR3 bases are TGTGCCAGCAGTTCCGGAGGGACAGCATCCTATGGCTACACCTTC.

The chain has TRBV9 and TRBJ2-7, with TRBD2 matching over 7 bases. From germline, CDR1 is SGDLS and CDR2 YYNGEE. The length of the CDR3 is 13 residues. The ends lost 2 bases at V and 6 bases at J; junction bases unmatched: 5. The CDR3 here is CASSVGGGTEQYF. The CDR3 DNA reads TGTGCCAGCAGCGTTGGGGGAGGGACCGAGCAGTACTTC. Full variable domain (remainder filled in from reference TRBV9 and TRBJ2-7): DSGVTQTPKHLITATGQRVTLRCSPRSGDLSVYWYQQSLDQGLQFLIQYYNGEERAKGNILERFSAQQFPDLHSELNLSSLELGDSALYFCASSVGGGTEQYFGPGTRLTVT.

There are a few counts of this clonotype. V gene TRBV3-1 combines with J gene TRBJ2-7; D is unclear. This CDR3 is 15 amino acids long. CDR1 and CDR2 from the germline V gene are LGHDT and YNNKEL (reference sequence). V gave up 2 bases and J gave up 2 bases, with 13 bases separating them. CDR3 protein: CASSQRAGRTYEQYF. CDR3 in DNA: TGTGCCAGCAGCCAACGGGCCGGACGGACCTACGAGCAGTACTTC.

This clonotype was found many times. The chain recombines TRBV29-1 with TRBJ2-2; TRBD2 aligns across 7 bases. The CDR3 is made up of 15 amino acids. With V trimmed by 6 bases and J by 0 bases, 7 bases remained unmatched. Germline CDR1 reads SQVTM; CDR2 reads ANQGSEA. The CDR3 loop is CSVAKGGANTGELFF. For the CDR3, the DNA is TGCAGCGTCGCAAAGGGAGGGGCGAACACCGGGGAGCTGTTTTTT.

V gene TRBV3-1 combines with J gene TRBJ1-5; D uncertain. V was trimmed by 0 bases and J by 4 bases, leaving 7 bases between them. Germline values: CDR1 LGHDT, CDR2 YNNKEL (reference sequence). This CDR3 spans 14 amino acids. The CDR3 DNA is TGTGCCAGCAGCCAAGACAGTCATAATCAGCCCCAGCATTTT. It is translated as CASSQDSHNQPQHF.

The gene calls are TRBV25-1 and TRBJ2-7; tentatively, D is TRBD1 or TRBD2 (5 bases each). The CDR3 covers 14 residues. Per germline, CDR1 MGHDK and CDR2 SYGVNS. The ends were cut back, 4 bases at V and 6 bases at J, with 16 bases in the middle. CDR3 in amino acids: CASSVRGVSAEQYF. In nucleotides, the CDR3 is TGTGCCAGCAGTGTCCGGGGCGTTTCCGCCGAGCAGTACTTC.

For this clonotype: A much larger clone lies one base from this, so it may be a read error. The chain links TRBV6-5 to TRBJ1-6, with a weak D call TRBD1 (5 bases). Germline values: CDR1 MNHEY, CDR2 SVGAGI. The CDR3 runs to 13 residues. The CDR3 nucleotides are TGTGCCAGCAGGGGGCCGAATAATTTACCCCTCCACTTT. Amino acid sequence: CASRGPNNLPLHF.

A note on this clonotype: This may arise from a read error, as a much more abundant clone is one base away. The chain couples TRBV6-1 to TRBJ2-7, with 14 bases aligning to TRBD2. The CDR3 is 15 amino acids. CDR1 is MNHNS and CDR2 is SASEGT in the germline V gene. J lost 3 bases, V lost 3 bases, and 1 base had no gene match. The CDR3 DNA reads as TGTGCCAGCAGTGAGGGGACTAGCGGGAGCTACGAGCAGTACTTC. Translating gives CASSEGTSGSYEQYF.

This sequence joins TRBV9 and TRBJ2-7; no firm D call. The CDR3 runs to 14 residues. The V and J ends lost 4 bases and 0 bases respectively, with 11 bases between them. Germline V gene data show CDR1 as SGDLS and CDR2 as YYNGEE. The CDR3 region has the DNA TGTGCCAGCAGCCAATTTCCCTTCTCCTACGAGCAGTACTTC. Its protein product is CASSQFPFSYEQYF.

The rearrangement links TRBV9 to TRBJ2-3, with 7 nucleotides matching TRBD2. Germline-derived CDR1 and CDR2 are SGDLS and YYNGEE. CDR3 size: 16 residues. J gave up 5 bases and V 0 bases, and 9 bases lay outside the gene matches. The CDR3 coding sequence is TGTGCCAGCAGCGTAGGGGGGGAGGGCCTTGTAGATACGCAGTATTTT. This codes for CASSVGGEGLVDTQYF.

The chain is built from TRBV13 and TRBJ2-5; a possible D gene is TRBD1 (5 bases). The CDR3 sequence is 14 residues long. The germline V and J ends were trimmed by 6 bases and 5 bases, with 16 bases remaining between them. Germline values: CDR1 PRHDT, CDR2 FYEKMQ (reference sequence). Here the CDR3 reads CASRGVGLGETQYF. Here the CDR3 DNA reads TGTGCCAGCAGAGGGGTAGGCCTGGGGGAGACCCAGTACTTC.

Note on this clonotype: This CDR3 fails to terminate in the conserved phenylalanine or tryptophan, so it likely reflects a read error. The chain carries TRBV24-1 and TRBJ2-2, with 14 bases lining up with TRBD2. In germline, CDR1 is KGHDR, CDR2 SFDVKD. This CDR3 spans 16 amino acids. V dropped 4 bases and J dropped 8; count of bases not matched to a gene: 5. CDR3 nucleotides: TGTGCCACCAGTGAAGGGACTAGCGGGAGAAGTGGGGAGCTGTTTTCT. Its protein product is CATSEGTSGRSGELFS.

The chain uses TRBV4-2 and TRBJ2-7; 8 bases are a match to TRBD1. CDR1 and CDR2 from the germline V gene are LGHNA and YNFKEQ. CDR3 size: 17 residues. The ends lost 5 bases at V and 0 bases at J; junction bases unmatched: 12. CDR3 in DNA: TGTGCCAGCAGCTTGCTCATATCGGGACAGGACTCCTACGAGCAGTACTTC. Its protein product is CASSLLISGQDSYEQYF.

This clonotype appeared many times. This chain joins TRBV25-1 and TRBJ2-2, with D perhaps assigned TRBD1 or TRBD2 (5 bases each). Germline assignment: CDR1 MGHDK and CDR2 SYGVNS. The CDR3 contains 17 residues. Trimming removed 3 bases from V and 7 bases from J, with 21 bases in between. DNA of the CDR3: TGTGCCAGCAGTGATTCGGGACCTCGAGGGTTAGGCGGGGAGCTGTTTTTT. Its protein product is CASSDSGPRGLGGELFF.

In this sample, this clonotype turned up many times. The CDR3 region has the DNA TGTGCCAGTAGTACCATGGGGGGGGGGGCCGCCGGGGAGCTGTTTTTT. Its protein is CASSTMGGGAAGELFF. This chain connects TRBV19 to TRBJ2-2; perhaps TRBD2 as D (7 bases). The CDR3 consists of 16 residues. V was trimmed by 4 bases and J by 6 bases, leaving 18 bases between them. Germline values: CDR1 LNHDA, CDR2 SQIVND (reference sequence).

The genes are TRBV10-2 and TRBJ1-5; 10 bases fit TRBD1. This CDR3 region has 21 residues. J lost 0 bases, V lost 0 bases, and 14 bases had no gene match. The germline V gene encodes CDR1 WSHSY and CDR2 SAAADI. The DNA for the CDR3 is TGCGCCAGCAGTGAGTCGAGATGGGGAAAGACAGGGGGCTATAGCAATCAGCCCCAGCATTTT. Its protein product is CASSESRWGKTGGYSNQPQHF.

To note about this clonotype: A much larger clone differs by one base, so this may be a read error. J is TRBJ1-2 and V is TRBV12-3 or TRBV12-4; D possibly corresponds to TRBD1 (6 bases). Trimming shortened V by 0 bases and J by 4 bases, and 12 bases separated the two germline ends. The CDR3 runs to 15 residues. For the CDR3, the DNA is TGTGCCAGCAGTTTAGCGCCGGGGGCCGCCTATGGCTACACCTTC. It translates to CASSLAPGAAYGYTF.

This clonotype is a singleton in its sample. The V and J genes are TRBV29-1 and TRBJ1-1; 9 nucleotides match TRBD1. CDR3 length equals 13 residues. The V gene end was trimmed by 8 bases and the J gene end by 1 base; junction bases not matched to a gene: 5. Germline CDR1 reads SQVTM; CDR2 reads ANQGSEA. The CDR3 spells CSSLGQGNTEAFF. The CDR3 DNA reads as TGCAGCTCACTGGGACAGGGGAACACTGAAGCTTTCTTT.

V and J are TRBV6-1 and TRBJ2-6; TRBD1 aligns across 9 bases. CDR1 MNHNS and CDR2 SASEGT come from the germline V gene. V lost 5 bases, J lost 0 bases, and 2 bases stayed unmatched. This CDR3 contains 16 residues. The CDR3 loop reads CASSQTGGSGANVLTF. The CDR3 DNA reads as TGTGCCAGCAGTCAGACAGGGGGCTCTGGGGCCAACGTCCTGACTTTC.

Worth noting for this clonotype: Germline is not matched at one junction end, which may reflect a read error. The chain uses TRBV6-9 and TRBJ2-7; 13 positions agree with TRBD2. Germline-derived CDR1 and CDR2 are MNHGY and SVAAGI. The CDR3 loop spans 17 amino acids. CDR3 coding DNA: TGTGCCATCAGTGGGACTAGCGGGACGCGCCAGTCCTACGAGCAGTACTTC. It specifies CAISGTSGTRQSYEQYF.

This clonotype was seen many times. The chain combines TRBV2 with TRBJ2-1; 12 nucleotides agree with TRBD2. Germline CDR1 is SNHLY and CDR2 is FYNNEI. This CDR3 has 15 residues. J gave up 5 bases and V 7 bases, and 6 bases lay outside the gene matches. CDR3 in amino acids: CASTSGRVLNNEQFF. CDR3 in DNA: TGTGCCAGCACTAGCGGGAGGGTTCTAAACAATGAGCAGTTCTTC.

The chain has TRBV25-1 and TRBJ1-6, with 7 bases that match TRBD1. Per germline, CDR1 MGHDK and CDR2 SYGVNS. The length of the CDR3 is 14 residues. V gave up 6 bases and J gave up 9 bases; unmatched junction bases: 8. CDR3 sequence: CASSTDRVGSPLHF. CDR3 coding DNA: TGTGCCAGCAGCACTGACAGGGTTGGTTCACCCCTCCACTTT.

The genes are TRBV2 and TRBJ2-3; 10 bases are a match to TRBD2. The germline CDR1 and CDR2 sequences are SNHLY and FYNNEI. This CDR3 contains 14 residues. J was trimmed by 4 bases and V by 7 bases; bases with no gene match: 5. The CDR3 here is CASKGAGGPDTQYF. CDR3 sequence (DNA): TGTGCCAGCAAGGGAGCGGGAGGGCCAGATACGCAGTATTTT.

The chain couples TRBV4-1 to TRBJ2-6; 9 positions match TRBD1. V gave up 3 bases and J gave up 4 bases; unmatched junction bases: 7. This CDR3 spans 17 amino acids. Germline-derived CDR1 and CDR2 are MGHRA and YSYEKL. The CDR3 sequence is CASSHDNRGLGANVLTF. The CDR3 DNA is TGCGCCAGCAGCCACGATAACAGGGGGCTCGGGGCCAACGTCCTGACTTTC.

To note about this clonotype: In this CDR3 the conserved last residue, phenylalanine or tryptophan, is missing, so a read error is likely. J is TRBJ2-7 and V is TRBV11-2; unclear D gene. V was clipped by 0 bases and J by 6 bases, with 9 bases between them. Germline V gene lookup returns CDR1 SGHAT and CDR2 FQNNGV. This CDR3 contains 13 residues. This chain's CDR3 is CASSLEVRGEQYL. The CDR3, as DNA: TGTGCCAGCAGCTTAGAGGTTCGAGGCGAGCAGTACCTC.

V usage is TRBV19 and J usage is TRBJ1-5; 8 nucleotides match TRBD1. Trimming at V came to 7 bases and at J to 4 bases, leaving 9 bases not matched to a gene. Germline V gene lookup returns CDR1 LNHDA and CDR2 SQIVND (reference sequence). The CDR3 runs to 15 residues. The CDR3 here is CASIPGQGENQPQHF. CDR3 sequence (DNA): TGTGCCAGTATCCCCGGACAGGGTGAAAATCAGCCCCAGCATTTT.

DNA of the CDR3: TGCAGTGCCCATGGTCGACTAGCGGGAGGGGGCACAGATACGCAGTATTTT. Its translation: CSAHGRLAGGGTDTQYF. V and J are TRBV20-1 and TRBJ2-3; 14 nucleotides agree with TRBD2. The CDR3 spans 17 residues. Germline V CDR1 and CDR2: DFQATT, SNEGSKA (reference sequence). V dropped 6 bases and J dropped 1; count of bases not matched to a gene: 9.